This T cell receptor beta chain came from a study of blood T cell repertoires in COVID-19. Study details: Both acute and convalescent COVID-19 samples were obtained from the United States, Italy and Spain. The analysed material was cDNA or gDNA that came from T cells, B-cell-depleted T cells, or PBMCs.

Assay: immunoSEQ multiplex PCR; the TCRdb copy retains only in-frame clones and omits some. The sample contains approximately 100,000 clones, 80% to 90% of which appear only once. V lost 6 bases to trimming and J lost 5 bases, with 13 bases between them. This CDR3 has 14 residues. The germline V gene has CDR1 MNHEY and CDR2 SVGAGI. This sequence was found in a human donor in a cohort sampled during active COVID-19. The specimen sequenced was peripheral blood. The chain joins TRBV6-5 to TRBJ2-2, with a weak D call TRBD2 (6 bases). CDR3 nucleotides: TGTGCCAGCAGATCCCGGGGGTGGACCGGGGAGCTGTTTTTT. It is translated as CASRSRGWTGELFF.